This T cell receptor beta chain emerged from a study of control samples from healthy donors and cancer patients. The CDR3 sequence is 17 residues long. The J segment lost 2 bases and the V segment lost 2 bases, leaving 9 bases of the junction unmatched. The V gene's germline CDR1 is MDHEN and CDR2 SYDVKM. The assay was immunoSEQ multiplex PCR, and TCRdb's table has in-frame clones only and misses some. The data hold 22,000 or so clones, with 88% observed a single time. This TCR was recovered from a woman aged 55-70 years with head and neck cancer. The V gene is TRBV28, the J gene TRBJ1-3; 7 positions match TRBD1. Sequencing used PBMCs. The CDR3 sequence is CASSLGQAVGPGNTIYF. CDR3 bases: TGTGCCAGCAGTTTAGGACAGGCCGTAGGCCCTGGAAACACCATATATTTT.